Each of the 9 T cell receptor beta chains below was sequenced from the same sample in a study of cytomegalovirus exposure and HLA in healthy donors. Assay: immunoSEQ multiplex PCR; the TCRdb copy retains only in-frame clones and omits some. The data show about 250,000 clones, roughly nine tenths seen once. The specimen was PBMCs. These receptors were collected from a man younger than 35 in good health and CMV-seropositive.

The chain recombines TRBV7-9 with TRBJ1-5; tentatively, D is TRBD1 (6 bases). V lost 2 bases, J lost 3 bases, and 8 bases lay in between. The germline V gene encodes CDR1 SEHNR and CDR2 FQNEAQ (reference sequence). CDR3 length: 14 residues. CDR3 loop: CASSLPGHNQPQHF. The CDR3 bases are TGTGCCAGCAGCTTACCGGGACACAATCAGCCCCAGCATTTT. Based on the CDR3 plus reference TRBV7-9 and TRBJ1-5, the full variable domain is DTGVSQNPRHKITKRGQNVTFRCDPISEHNRLYWYRQTLGQGPEFLTYFQNEAQLEKSRLLSDRFSAERPKGSFSTLEIQRTEQGDSAMYLCASSLPGHNQPQHFGDGTRLSIL.

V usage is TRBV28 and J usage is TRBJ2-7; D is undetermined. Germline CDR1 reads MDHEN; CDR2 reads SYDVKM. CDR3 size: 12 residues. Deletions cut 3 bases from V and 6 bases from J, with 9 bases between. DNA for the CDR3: TGTGCCAGCAGTTTTATCCAGGCCGAGCAGTACTTC. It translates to CASSFIQAEQYF.

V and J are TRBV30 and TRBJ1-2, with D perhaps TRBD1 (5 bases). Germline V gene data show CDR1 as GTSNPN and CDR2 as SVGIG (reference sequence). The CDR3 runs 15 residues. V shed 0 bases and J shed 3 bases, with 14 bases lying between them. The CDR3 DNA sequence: TGTGCCTGGAGTGTAGCTCACGCGGGGCACTATGGCTACACCTTC. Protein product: CAWSVAHAGHYGYTF. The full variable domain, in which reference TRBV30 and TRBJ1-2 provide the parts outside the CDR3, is SQTIHQWPATLVQPVGSPLSLECTVEGTSNPNLYWYRQAAGRGLQLLFYSVGIGQISSEVPQNLSASRPQDRQFILSSKKLLLSDSGFYLCAWSVAHAGHYGYTFGSGTRLTVV.

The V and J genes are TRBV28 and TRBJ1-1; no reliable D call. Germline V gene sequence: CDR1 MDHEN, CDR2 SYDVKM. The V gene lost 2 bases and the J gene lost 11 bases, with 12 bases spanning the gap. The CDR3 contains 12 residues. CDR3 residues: CASSLALGGAFF. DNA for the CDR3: TGTGCCAGCAGTTTAGCACTTGGAGGGGCTTTCTTT.

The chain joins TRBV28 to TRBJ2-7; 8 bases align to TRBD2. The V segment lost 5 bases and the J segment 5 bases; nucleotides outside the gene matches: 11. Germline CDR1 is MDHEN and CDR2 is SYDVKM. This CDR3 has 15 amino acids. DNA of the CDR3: TGTGCCAGCAGTACGGCCGGGACTAGGGGAAACGAGCAGTACTTC. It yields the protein CASSTAGTRGNEQYF.

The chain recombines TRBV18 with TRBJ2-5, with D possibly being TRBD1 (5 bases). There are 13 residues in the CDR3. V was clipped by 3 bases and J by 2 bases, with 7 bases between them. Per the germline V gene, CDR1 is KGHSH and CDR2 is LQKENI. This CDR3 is CASSPGRQETQYF. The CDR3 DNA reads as TGTGCCAGCTCACCGGGGCGACAAGAGACCCAGTACTTC.

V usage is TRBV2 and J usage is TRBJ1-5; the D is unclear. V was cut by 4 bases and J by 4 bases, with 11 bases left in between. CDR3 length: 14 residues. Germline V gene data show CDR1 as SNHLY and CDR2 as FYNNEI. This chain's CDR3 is CASSGLKGNQPQHF. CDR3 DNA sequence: TGTGCCAGCAGTGGTCTTAAGGGTAATCAGCCCCAGCATTTT. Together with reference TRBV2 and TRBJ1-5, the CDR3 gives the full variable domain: EPEVTQTPSHQVTQMGQEVILRCVPISNHLYFYWYRQILGQKVEFLVSFYNNEISEKSEIFDDQFSVERPDGSNFTLKIRSTKLEDSAMYFCASSGLKGNQPQHFGDGTRLSIL.

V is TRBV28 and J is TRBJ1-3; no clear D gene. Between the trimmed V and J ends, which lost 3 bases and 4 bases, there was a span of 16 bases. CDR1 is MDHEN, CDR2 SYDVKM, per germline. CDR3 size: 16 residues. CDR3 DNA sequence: TGTGCCAGCAGTTTTCGACATCCCTACTCCGGAAACACCATATATTTT. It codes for CASSFRHPYSGNTIYF. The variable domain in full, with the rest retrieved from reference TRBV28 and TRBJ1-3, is DVKVTQSSRYLVKRTGEKVFLECVQDMDHENMFWYRQDPGLGLRLIYFSYDVKMKEKGDIPEGYSVSREKKERFSLILESASTNQTSMYLCASSFRHPYSGNTIYFGEGSWLTVV.

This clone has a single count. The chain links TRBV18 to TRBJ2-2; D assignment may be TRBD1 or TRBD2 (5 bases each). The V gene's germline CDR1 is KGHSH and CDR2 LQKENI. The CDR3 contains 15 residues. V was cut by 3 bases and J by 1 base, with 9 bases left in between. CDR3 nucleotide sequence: TGTGCCAGCTCACCCGGGACGAGGAACACCGGGGAGCTGTTTTTT. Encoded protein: CASSPGTRNTGELFF.